The next 9 T cell receptor beta chains were all read from a single sample in a study of CD8 T cell repertoires and HIV-1 epitope variants. TCRdb's table, derived via immunoSEQ multiplex PCR, lists solely in-frame clones and lacks some. This table has tens of thousands of clones, just under 75% appearing once. The specimen sequenced was uncultured baseline CD8+ T cells from peripheral blood mononuclear cells (PBMCs). These TCRs come from a male donor with HIV.

The chain has TRBV7-6 and TRBJ2-1; D unresolved. Trimming took 5 bases from V and 0 from J, leaving 5 bases between them. The CDR3 has 13 residues. Germline assignment: CDR1 SGHVS and CDR2 FNYEAQ. For the CDR3, the DNA is TGTGCCAGCAGCGGGATCTCCTACAATGAGCAGTTCTTC. This sequence encodes CASSGISYNEQFF. Filled out from reference TRBV7-6 and TRBJ2-1, the complete variable domain reads GAGVSQSPRYKVTKRGQDVALRCDPISGHVSLYWYRQALGQGPEFLTYFNYEAQQDKSGLPNDRFSAERPEGSISTLTIQRTEQRDSAMYRCASSGISYNEQFFGPGTRLTVL.

This clone was observed a handful of times. The chain recombines TRBV7-9 with TRBJ1-2, with D perhaps matching TRBD1 (6 bases). The CDR3 consists of 14 residues. Between the trimmed V and J ends, which lost 1 base and 2 bases, there was a span of 8 bases. Germline V gene lookup returns CDR1 SEHNR and CDR2 FQNEAQ (reference sequence). This CDR3 is CASSLGTDNYGYTF. The CDR3 region has the DNA TGTGCCAGCAGCTTAGGGACAGACAACTATGGCTACACCTTC.

The rearrangement joins TRBV25-1 to TRBJ1-3; D is ambiguous. V was shortened by 5 bases and J by 2 bases, with 13 bases between the two germline ends. CDR1 is MGHDK, CDR2 SYGVNS, per germline. The CDR3 loop spans 15 amino acids. CDR3: CASSPLGNTGNTIYF. Here the CDR3 DNA reads TGTGCCAGCAGTCCCCTAGGGAATACTGGAAACACCATATATTTT.

The V call is TRBV19, the J call TRBJ1-2; D possibly corresponds to TRBD1 (6 bases). Per germline, CDR1 LNHDA and CDR2 SQIVND (reference sequence). CDR3 length: 14 residues. The V end was cut by 3 bases, the J end by 8 bases, with 16 bases between. CDR3 DNA sequence: TGTGCCAGTAGTATTAGGAACAGGGCGTGGGGCTACACCTTC. Translation: CASSIRNRAWGYTF.

The chain uses TRBV7-6 and TRBJ2-7; the D is unclear. The CDR3 has 13 residues. CDR1 is SGHVS, CDR2 FNYEAQ, per germline. The germline V and J ends were trimmed by 3 bases and 4 bases, with 10 bases remaining between them. CDR3 bases: TGTGCCAGCAGCTTGGCAGAAGAATACGAGCAGTACTTC. This codes for CASSLAEEYEQYF.

The count of this clone is one. J is TRBJ2-3 and V is TRBV6-5; 8 positions agree with TRBD2. Unmatched junction bases numbered 5, after V lost 6 bases and J lost 3 bases. Germline CDR1 is MNHEY and CDR2 is SVGAGI. CDR3 length: 14 residues. Written as DNA, the CDR3 is TGTGCCAGCAGGGGTCCGGGGGGGACAGATACGCAGTATTTT. It encodes CASRGPGGTDTQYF.

V is TRBV28 and J is TRBJ1-3; possibly TRBD1 for D (5 bases). Germline V gives CDR1 MDHEN, CDR2 SYDVKM. Trimming shortened V by 6 bases and J by 0 bases, and 15 bases separated the two germline ends. This CDR3 has 16 amino acids. The CDR3 DNA reads TGTGCCAGCAGCCCTAGTGACAGCCTCTCTGGAAACACCATATATTTT. Translating it yields CASSPSDSLSGNTIYF. The complete variable domain, with remaining parts taken from reference TRBV28 and TRBJ1-3, reads DVKVTQSSRYLVKRTGEKVFLECVQDMDHENMFWYRQDPGLGLRLIYFSYDVKMKEKGDIPEGYSVSREKKERFSLILESASTNQTSMYLCASSPSDSLSGNTIYFGEGSWLTVV.

This rearrangement joins TRBV6-1 to TRBJ2-5, with 7 bases lining up with TRBD1. This CDR3 comprises 14 residues. Germline V gives CDR1 MNHNS, CDR2 SASEGT. V lost 6 bases, J lost 2 bases, and 6 bases stayed unmatched. The CDR3 coding sequence is TGTGCCAGCAGAGGGGACAGAATACAAGAGACCCAGTACTTC. It translates to CASRGDRIQETQYF.

The chain links TRBV7-2 to TRBJ2-5; 10 positions match TRBD2. V was pared by 5 bases and J by 5 bases, with 11 bases of the junction left unmatched. The CDR3 extends over 16 amino acids. Germline values: CDR1 SGHTA, CDR2 FQGNSA. The CDR3 coding sequence is TGTGCCAGCAGCATTACTAGCGGGGTGGGAGGGGAGACCCAGTACTTC. This gives the protein CASSITSGVGGETQYF.